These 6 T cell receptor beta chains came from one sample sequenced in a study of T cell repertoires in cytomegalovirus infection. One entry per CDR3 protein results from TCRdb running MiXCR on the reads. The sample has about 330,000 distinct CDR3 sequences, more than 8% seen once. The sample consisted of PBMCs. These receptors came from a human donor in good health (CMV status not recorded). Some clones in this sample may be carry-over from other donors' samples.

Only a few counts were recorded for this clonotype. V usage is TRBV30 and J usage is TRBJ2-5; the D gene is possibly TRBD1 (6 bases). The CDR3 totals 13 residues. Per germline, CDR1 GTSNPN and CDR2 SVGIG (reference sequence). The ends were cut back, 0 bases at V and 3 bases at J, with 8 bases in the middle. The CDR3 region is CAWSVGAKETQYF. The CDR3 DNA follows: TGTGCCTGGAGTGTGGGGGCGAAAGAGACCCAGTACTTC. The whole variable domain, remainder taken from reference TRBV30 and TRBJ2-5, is SQTIHQWPATLVQPVGSPLSLECTVEGTSNPNLYWYRQAAGRGLQLLFYSVGIGQISSEVPQNLSASRPQDRQFILSSKKLLLSDSGFYLCAWSVGAKETQYFGPGTRLLVL.

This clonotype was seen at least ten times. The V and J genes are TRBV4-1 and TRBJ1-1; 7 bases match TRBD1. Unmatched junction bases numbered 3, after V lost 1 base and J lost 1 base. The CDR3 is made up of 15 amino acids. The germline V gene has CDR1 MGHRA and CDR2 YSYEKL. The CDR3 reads CASSQGQGSNTEAFF. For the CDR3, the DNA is TGCGCCAGCAGCCAAGGACAGGGATCGAACACTGAAGCTTTCTTT.

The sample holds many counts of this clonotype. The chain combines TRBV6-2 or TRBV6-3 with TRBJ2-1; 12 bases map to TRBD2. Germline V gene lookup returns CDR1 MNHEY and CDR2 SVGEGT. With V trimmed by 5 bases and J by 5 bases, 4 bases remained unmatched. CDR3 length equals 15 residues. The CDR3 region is CASSPSGRVNNEQFF. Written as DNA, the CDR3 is TGTGCCAGCAGTCCTAGCGGGAGGGTGAACAATGAGCAGTTCTTC.

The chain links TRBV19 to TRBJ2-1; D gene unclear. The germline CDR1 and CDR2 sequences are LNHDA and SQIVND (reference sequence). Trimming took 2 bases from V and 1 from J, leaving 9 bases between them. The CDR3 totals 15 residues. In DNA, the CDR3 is TGTGCCAGTAGTATAAGGAGCCGGTCCTACAATGAGCAGTTCTTC. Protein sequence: CASSIRSRSYNEQFF. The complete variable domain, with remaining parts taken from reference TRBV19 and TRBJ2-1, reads DGGITQSPKYLFRKEGQNVTLSCEQNLNHDAMYWYRQDPGQGLRLIYYSQIVNDFQKGDIAEGYSVSREKKESFPLTVTSAQKNPTAFYLCASSIRSRSYNEQFFGPGTRLTVL.

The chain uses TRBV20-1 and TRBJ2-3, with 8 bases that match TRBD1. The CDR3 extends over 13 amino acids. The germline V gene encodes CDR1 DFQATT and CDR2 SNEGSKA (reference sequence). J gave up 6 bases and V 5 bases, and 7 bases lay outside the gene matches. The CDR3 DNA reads TGCAGTGCTGCCCGACAGGGGAGGGATACGCAGTATTTT. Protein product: CSAARQGRDTQYF.

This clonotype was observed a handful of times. CDR3 bases: TGTGCCAGCAGCGTAGGCGGGAACACTGCGTCACCCCTCCACTTT. Its protein product is CASSVGGNTASPLHF. This chain connects TRBV9 to TRBJ1-6, with unresolved D. V was clipped by 0 bases and J by 10 bases, with 14 bases between them. The CDR3 consists of 15 residues. Germline CDR1 SGDLS, CDR2 YYNGEE.